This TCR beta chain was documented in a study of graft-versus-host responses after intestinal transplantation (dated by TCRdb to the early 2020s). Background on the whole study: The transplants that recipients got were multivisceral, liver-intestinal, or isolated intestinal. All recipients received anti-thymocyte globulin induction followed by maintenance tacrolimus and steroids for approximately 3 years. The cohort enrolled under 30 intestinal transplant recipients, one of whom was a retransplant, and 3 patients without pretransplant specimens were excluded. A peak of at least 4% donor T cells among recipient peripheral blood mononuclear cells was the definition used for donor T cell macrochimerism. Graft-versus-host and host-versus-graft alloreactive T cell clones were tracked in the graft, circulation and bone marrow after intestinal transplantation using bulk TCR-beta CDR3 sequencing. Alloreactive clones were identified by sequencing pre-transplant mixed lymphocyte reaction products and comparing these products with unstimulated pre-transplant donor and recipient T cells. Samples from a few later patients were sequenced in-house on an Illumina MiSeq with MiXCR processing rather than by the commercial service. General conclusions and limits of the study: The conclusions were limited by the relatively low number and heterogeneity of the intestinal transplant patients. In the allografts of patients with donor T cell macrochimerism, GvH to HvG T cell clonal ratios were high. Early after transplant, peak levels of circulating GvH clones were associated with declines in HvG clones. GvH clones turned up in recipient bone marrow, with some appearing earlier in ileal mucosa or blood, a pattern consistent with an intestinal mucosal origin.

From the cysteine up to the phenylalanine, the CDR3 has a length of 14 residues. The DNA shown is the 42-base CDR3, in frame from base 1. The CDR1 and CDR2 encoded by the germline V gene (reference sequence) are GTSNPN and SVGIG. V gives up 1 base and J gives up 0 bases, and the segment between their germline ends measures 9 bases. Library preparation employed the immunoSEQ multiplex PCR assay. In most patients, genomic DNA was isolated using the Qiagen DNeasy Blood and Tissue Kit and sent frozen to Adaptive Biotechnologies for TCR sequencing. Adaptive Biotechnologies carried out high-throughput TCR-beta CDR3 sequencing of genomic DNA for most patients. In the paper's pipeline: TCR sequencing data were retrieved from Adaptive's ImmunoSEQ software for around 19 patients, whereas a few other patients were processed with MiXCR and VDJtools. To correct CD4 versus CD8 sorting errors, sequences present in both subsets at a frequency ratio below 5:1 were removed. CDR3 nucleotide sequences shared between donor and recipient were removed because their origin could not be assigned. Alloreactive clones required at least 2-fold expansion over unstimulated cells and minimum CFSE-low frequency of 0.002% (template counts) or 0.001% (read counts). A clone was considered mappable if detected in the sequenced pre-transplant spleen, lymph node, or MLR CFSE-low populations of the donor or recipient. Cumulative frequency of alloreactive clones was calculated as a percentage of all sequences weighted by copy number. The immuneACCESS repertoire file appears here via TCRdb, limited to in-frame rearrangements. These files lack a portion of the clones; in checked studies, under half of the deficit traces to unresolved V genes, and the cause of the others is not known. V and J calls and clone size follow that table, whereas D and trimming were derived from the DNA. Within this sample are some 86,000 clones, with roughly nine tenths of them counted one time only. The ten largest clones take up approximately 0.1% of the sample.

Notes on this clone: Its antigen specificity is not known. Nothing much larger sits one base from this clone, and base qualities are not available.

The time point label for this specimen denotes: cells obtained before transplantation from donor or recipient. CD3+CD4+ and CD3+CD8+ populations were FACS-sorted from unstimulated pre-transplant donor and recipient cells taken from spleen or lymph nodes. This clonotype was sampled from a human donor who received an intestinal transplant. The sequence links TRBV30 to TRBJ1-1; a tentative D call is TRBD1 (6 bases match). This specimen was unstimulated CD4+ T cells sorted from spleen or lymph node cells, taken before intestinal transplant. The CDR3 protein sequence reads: CAWSGGQLNTEAFF. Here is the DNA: TGTGCCTGGAGTGGCGGACAGCTGAACACTGAAGCTTTCTTT.